This is a list of T cell receptor beta chains from one sample in a study of shared clonotypes between healthy human individuals. TCRdb's copy holds only in-frame clones and misses some; the assay was immunoSEQ multiplex PCR. Of around 690,000 clones in the sample, roughly 91% were seen once. Source material: memory CD8+ T cells from PBMCs. The receptors shown here come from a man between 18 and 35 years old in good health. Some clones in this sample may be carry-over from other donors' samples. Both conserved end residues are part of each CDR3. Each record gives: clone size, D gene, J gene, V gene, CDR3 DNA, CDR3 protein. The D gene is left open where the match is weak. Rows may omit the clone size; those that give it use once, few, many or a size class.

>-|-|TRBJ2-6|TRBV13
TGTGCCAGCAGTTCTACTAGCCCCTCTGGGGCCAACGTCCTGACTTTC
CASSSTSPSGANVLTF
>-|-|TRBJ1-2|TRBV6-5
TGTGCCAGCAGTTACTACGGGGGTATTGGCTACACCTTC
CASSYYGGIGYTF
>-|-|TRBJ1-1|TRBV7-6
TGTGCCAGCAGCGCCACAGGGTTAGGTGGGACTGAAGCTTTCTTT
CASSATGLGGTEAFF
>-|-|TRBJ1-1|TRBV2
TGTGCCAGCAGTGAATTGGTGAACACTGAAGCTTTCTTT
CASSELVNTEAFF
>-|TRBD2|TRBJ2-7|TRBV7-8
TGTGCCAGCAGCTTCCCGGGACTATACTACGAGCAGTACTTC
CASSFPGLYYEQYF
>-|-|TRBJ2-1|TRBV21-1
TGTGCCAGCAACGAACCACAGGGGTGCCACAATGAGCAGTTCTTC
CASNEPQGCHNEQFF
>-|TRBD2|TRBJ2-1|TRBV27
TGTGCCAGCAGTCCCAATCTAGCGGGCCTGCGGTACAATGAGCAGTTCTTC
CASSPNLAGLRYNEQFF
>-|-|TRBJ2-7|TRBV27
TGTGCCAGCAGTTTAGAACCACGTTACTACGAGCAGTACTTC
CASSLEPRYYEQYF
>-|-|TRBJ2-2|TRBV5-4
TGTGCCAGCAGCTTTCTACAGGGTTCCGGGGAGCTGTTTTTT
CASSFLQGSGELFF
>-|-|TRBJ2-7|TRBV7-9
TGTGCCAGCAGCCCAGAAATCAGCTCCTACGAGCAGTACTTC
CASSPEISSYEQYF
>-|-|TRBJ1-5|TRBV6-5
TGTGCCAGCAGTGCATCAGGGGCTGTGAGGCCCCAGCATTTT
CASSASGAVRPQHF
>-|-|TRBJ1-2|TRBV27
TGTGCCAGCAGTTACGGGGTTAACTATGGCTACACCTTC
CASSYGVNYGYTF
>-|-|TRBJ2-2|TRBV28
TGTGCCAGCAGCCAACTGGACAGGAACACCGGGGAGCTGTTTTTT
CASSQLDRNTGELFF
>once|TRBD1|TRBJ2-2|TRBV14
TGTGCCAGCAGCCAGCTTCCTAATCAGGGGGCCCTGAACACCGGGGAGCTGTTTTTT
CASSQLPNQGALNTGELFF
>-|TRBD1|TRBJ2-1|TRBV6-4
TGTGCCAGCAGTAACCGGGACAGGGGGATTGGTGAGCAGTTCTTC
CASSNRDRGIGEQFF
>-|-|TRBJ2-1|TRBV5-4
TGTGCCAGCAGCTTGGTTGTTTGGGGGAGCTCCTACAATGAGCAGTTCTTC
CASSLVVWGSSYNEQFF
>-|TRBD2|TRBJ2-1|TRBV18
TGTGCCAGCTCACCAGTGGGAGGGCCTGGGGATGAGCAGTTCTTC
CASSPVGGPGDEQFF
>-|TRBD1|TRBJ2-2|TRBV29-1
TGCAGCGTTGAAGGGGACAGGAACACCGGGGAGCTGTTTTTT
CSVEGDRNTGELFF
>-|-|TRBJ1-1|TRBV6-1
TGTGCCAGCAGTGAAAGGGTAGGGGCTTTCTTT
CASSERVGAFF
>-|TRBD2|TRBJ2-7|TRBV2
TGTGCCAGCAGTGAACGGGAGGGCATTTACGAGCAGTACTTC
CASSEREGIYEQYF
>-|-|TRBJ2-7|TRBV28
TGTGCCAGCAGTGGGGGCGAGCAGTACTTC
CASSGGEQYF
>-|-|TRBJ1-1|TRBV11-2
TGTGCCAGCAGCCATTACGGCAGGAACACTGAAGCTTTCTTT
CASSHYGRNTEAFF
>-|TRBD2|TRBJ2-3|TRBV7-9
TGTGCCAGCAGCCCCGAGCGGGAGTTAACAGATACGCAGTATTTT
CASSPERELTDTQYF